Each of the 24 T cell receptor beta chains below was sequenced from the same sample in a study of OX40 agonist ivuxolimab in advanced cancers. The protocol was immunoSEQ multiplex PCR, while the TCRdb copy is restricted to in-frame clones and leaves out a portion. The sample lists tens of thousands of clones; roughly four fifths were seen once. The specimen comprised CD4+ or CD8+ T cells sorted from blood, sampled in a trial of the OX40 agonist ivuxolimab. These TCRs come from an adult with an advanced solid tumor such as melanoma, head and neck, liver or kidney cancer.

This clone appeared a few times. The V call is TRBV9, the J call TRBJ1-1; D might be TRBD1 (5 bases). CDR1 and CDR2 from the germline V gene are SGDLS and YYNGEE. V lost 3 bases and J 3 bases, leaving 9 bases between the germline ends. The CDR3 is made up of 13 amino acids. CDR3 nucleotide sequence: TGTGCCAGCAGCGAGGGACCCTACACTGAAGCTTTCTTT. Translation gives CASSEGPYTEAFF.

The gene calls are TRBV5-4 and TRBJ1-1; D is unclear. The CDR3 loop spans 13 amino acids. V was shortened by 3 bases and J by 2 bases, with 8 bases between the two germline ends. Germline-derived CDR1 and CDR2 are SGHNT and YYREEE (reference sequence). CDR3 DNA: TGTGCCAGCAGCTATAGGAGAAACACTGAAGCTTTCTTT. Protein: CASSYRRNTEAFF.

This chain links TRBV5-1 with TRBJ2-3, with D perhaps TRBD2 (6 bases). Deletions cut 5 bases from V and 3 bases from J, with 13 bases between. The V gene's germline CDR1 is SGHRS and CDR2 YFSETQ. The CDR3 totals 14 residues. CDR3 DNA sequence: TGCGCCAGCAGGCCTTCGACTAGAACAGATACGCAGTATTTT. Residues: CASRPSTRTDTQYF.

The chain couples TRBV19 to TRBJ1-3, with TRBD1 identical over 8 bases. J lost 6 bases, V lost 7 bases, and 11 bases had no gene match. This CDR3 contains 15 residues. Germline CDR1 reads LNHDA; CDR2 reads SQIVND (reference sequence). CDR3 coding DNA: TGTGCCAGTACCATGAAGCCGGACAGGGTAAACACCATATATTTT. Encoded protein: CASTMKPDRVNTIYF.

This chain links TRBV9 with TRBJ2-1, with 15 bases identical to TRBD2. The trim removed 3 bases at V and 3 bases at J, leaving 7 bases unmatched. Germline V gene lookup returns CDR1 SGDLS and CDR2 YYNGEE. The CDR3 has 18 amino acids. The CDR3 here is CASSAGTSGGLDYNEQFF. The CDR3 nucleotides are TGTGCCAGCAGCGCGGGGACTAGCGGGGGGTTAGACTACAATGAGCAGTTCTTC.

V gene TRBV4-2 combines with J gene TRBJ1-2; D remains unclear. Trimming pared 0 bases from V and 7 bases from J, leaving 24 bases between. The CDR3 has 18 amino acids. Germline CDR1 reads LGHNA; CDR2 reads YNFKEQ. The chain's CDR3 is CASSQEEFIDGLSSGYTF. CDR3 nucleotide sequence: TGTGCCAGCAGCCAAGAAGAGTTCATAGACGGCTTATCCTCTGGCTACACCTTC.

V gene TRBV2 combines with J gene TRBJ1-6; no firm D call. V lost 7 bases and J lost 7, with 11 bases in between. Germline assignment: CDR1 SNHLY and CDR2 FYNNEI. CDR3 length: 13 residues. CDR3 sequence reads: CASMATQNSPLHF. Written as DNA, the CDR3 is TGTGCCAGCATGGCGACGCAAAATTCACCCCTCCACTTT. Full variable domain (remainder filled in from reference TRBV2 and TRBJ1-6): EPEVTQTPSHQVTQMGQEVILRCVPISNHLYFYWYRQILGQKVEFLVSFYNNEISEKSEIFDDQFSVERPDGSNFTLKIRSTKLEDSAMYFCASMATQNSPLHFGNGTRLTVT.

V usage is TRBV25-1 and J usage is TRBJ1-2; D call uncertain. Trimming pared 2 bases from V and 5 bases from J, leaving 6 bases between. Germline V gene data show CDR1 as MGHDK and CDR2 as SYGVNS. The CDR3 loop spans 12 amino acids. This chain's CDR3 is CASSEDLYGYTF. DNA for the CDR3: TGTGCCAGCAGTGAAGACCTTTATGGCTACACCTTC.

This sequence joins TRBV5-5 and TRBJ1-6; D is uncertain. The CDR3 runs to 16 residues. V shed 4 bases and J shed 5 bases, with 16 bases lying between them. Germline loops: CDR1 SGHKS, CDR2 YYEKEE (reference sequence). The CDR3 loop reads CASSPLGAGNNSPLHF. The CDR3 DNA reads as TGTGCCAGCAGCCCGCTCGGAGCGGGTAATAATTCACCCCTCCACTTT.

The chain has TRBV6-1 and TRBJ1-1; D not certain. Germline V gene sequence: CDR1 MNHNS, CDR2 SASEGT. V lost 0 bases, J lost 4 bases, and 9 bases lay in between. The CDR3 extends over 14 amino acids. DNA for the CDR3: TGTGCCAGCAGTGAAGCGGGGAGGAGCACTGAAGCTTTCTTT. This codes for CASSEAGRSTEAFF.

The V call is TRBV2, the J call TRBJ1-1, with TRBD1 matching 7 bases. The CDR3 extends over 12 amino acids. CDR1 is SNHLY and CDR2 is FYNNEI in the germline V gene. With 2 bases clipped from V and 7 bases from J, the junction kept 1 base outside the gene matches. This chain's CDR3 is CASSEQGGEAFF. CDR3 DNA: TGTGCCAGCAGTGAACAGGGGGGTGAAGCTTTCTTT. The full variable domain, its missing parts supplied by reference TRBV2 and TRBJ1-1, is EPEVTQTPSHQVTQMGQEVILRCVPISNHLYFYWYRQILGQKVEFLVSFYNNEISEKSEIFDDQFSVERPDGSNFTLKIRSTKLEDSAMYFCASSEQGGEAFFGQGTRLTVV.

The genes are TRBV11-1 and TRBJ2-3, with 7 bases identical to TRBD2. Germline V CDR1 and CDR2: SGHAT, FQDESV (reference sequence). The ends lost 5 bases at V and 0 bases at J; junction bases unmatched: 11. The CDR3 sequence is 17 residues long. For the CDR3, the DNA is TGTGCCAGCAGCGCCACGGCCCTAGCGGCTAGCACAGATACGCAGTATTTT. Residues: CASSATALAASTDTQYF.

In DNA, the CDR3 is TGTGCCAGCTCACCGCGGGACAGCTCTGGAAACACCATATATTTT. Protein sequence: CASSPRDSSGNTIYF. The rearrangement links TRBV18 to TRBJ1-3; 7 bases line up with TRBD1. There are 15 residues in the CDR3. V lost 3 bases and J lost 0; bases outside the gene matches: 2. CDR1 is KGHSH and CDR2 is LQKENI in the germline V gene.

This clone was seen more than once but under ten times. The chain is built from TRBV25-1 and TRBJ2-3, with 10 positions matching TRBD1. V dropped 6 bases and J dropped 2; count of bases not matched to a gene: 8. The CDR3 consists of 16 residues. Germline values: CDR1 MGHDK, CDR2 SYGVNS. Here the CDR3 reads CASSPGTGVATDTQYF. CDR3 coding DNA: TGTGCCAGCAGCCCCGGGACAGGGGTGGCCACAGATACGCAGTATTTT. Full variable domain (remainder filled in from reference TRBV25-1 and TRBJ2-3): EADIYQTPRYLVIGTGKKITLECSQTMGHDKMYWYQQDPGMELHLIHYSYGVNSTEKGDLSSESTVSRIRTEHFPLTLESARPSHTSQYLCASSPGTGVATDTQYFGPGTRLTVL.

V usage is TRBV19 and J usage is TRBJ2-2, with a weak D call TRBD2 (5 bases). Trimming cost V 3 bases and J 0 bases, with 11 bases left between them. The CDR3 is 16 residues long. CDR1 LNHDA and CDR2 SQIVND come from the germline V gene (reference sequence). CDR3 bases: TGTGCCAGTAGTATCGAGGGTGGGCCGAACACCGGGGAGCTGTTTTTT. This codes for CASSIEGGPNTGELFF.

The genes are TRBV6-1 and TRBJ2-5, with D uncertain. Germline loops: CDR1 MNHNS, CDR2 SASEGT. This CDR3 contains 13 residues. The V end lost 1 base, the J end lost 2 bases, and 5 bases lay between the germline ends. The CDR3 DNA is TGTGCCAGCAGTGAAGTACAGCAAGAGACCCAGTACTTC. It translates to CASSEVQQETQYF.

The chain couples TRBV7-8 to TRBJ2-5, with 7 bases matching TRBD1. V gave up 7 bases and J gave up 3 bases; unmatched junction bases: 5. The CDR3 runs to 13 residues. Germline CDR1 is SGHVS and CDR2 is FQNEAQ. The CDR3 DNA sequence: TGTGCCAGCACGGGGACAGCAAAAGAGACCCAGTACTTC. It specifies CASTGTAKETQYF.

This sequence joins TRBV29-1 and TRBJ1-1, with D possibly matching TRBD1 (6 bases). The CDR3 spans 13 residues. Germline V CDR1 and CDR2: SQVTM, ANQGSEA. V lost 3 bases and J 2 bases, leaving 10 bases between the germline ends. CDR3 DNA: TGCAGCGTTGACACAGGGACAAACACTGAAGCTTTCTTT. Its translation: CSVDTGTNTEAFF.

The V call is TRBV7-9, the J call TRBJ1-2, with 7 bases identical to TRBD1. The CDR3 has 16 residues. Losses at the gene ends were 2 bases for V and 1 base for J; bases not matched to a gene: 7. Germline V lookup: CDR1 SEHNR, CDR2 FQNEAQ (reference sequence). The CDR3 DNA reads TGTGCCAGCAGCTTACAAGGGACAGCTGATAACTATGGCTACACCTTC. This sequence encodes CASSLQGTADNYGYTF.

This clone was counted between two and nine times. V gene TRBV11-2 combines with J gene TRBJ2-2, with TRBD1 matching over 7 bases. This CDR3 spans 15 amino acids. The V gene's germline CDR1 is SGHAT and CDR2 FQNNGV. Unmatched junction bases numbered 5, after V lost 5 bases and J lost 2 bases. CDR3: CASSPQGVNTGELFF. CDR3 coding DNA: TGTGCCAGCAGCCCCCAGGGGGTAAACACCGGGGAGCTGTTTTTT.

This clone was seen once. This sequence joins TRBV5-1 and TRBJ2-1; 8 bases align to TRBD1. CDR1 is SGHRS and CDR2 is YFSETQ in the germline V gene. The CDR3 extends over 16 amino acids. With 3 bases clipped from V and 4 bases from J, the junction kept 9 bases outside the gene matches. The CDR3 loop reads CASSSDRGDQYNEQFF. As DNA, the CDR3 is TGCGCCAGCAGCTCCGACAGGGGCGATCAATACAATGAGCAGTTCTTC. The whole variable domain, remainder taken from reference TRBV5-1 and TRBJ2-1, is KAGVTQTPRYLIKTRGQQVTLSCSPISGHRSVSWYQQTPGQGLQFLFEYFSETQRNKGNFPGRFSGRQFSNSRSEMNVSTLELGDSALYLCASSSDRGDQYNEQFFGPGTRLTVL.

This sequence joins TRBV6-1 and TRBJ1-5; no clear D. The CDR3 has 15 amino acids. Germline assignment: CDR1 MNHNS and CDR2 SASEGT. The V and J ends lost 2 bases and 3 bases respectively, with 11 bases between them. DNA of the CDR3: TGTGCCAGCAGTGAATTACTCCCGCCCAATCAGCCCCAGCATTTT. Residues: CASSELLPPNQPQHF.

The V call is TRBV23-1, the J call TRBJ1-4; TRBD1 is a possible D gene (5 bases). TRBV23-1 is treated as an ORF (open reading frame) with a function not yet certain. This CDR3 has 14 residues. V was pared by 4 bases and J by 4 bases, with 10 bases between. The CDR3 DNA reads TGCGCCAGCAGTCTAAGACAGTTTAATGAAAAACTGTTTTTT. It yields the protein CASSLRQFNEKLFF.

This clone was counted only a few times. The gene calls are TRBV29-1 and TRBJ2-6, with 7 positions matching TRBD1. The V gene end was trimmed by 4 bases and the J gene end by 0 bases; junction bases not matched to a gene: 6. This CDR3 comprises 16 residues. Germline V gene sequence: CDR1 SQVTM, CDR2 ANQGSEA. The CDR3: CSVAVTGSSGANVLTF. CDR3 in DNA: TGCAGCGTTGCCGTGACAGGGTCCTCTGGGGCCAACGTCCTGACTTTC.